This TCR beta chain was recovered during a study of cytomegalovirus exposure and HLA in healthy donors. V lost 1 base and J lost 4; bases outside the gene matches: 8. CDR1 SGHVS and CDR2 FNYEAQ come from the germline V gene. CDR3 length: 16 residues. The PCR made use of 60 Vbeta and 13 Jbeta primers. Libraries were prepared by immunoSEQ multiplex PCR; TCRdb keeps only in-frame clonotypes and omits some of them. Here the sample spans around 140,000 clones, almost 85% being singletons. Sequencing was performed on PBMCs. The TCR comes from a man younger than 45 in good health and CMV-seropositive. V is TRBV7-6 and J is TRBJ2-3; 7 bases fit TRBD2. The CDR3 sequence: CASSLGGSPEADTQYF. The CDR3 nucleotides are TGTGCCAGCAGCTTAGGCGGGAGCCCCGAGGCAGATACGCAGTATTTT.